Listed below are T cell receptor beta chains from one sample, sequenced in a study of CD8 T cells in ankylosing spondylitis. MiXCR was run by TCRdb on the 5' RACE reads, yielding one entry per CDR3 protein. The data hold around 770,000 distinct CDR3 sequences, with around 17% observed a single time. Sequencing input: blood, either unsorted or a sorted T cell fraction (not recorded which). These receptors were taken from a male donor with ankylosing spondylitis. Each CDR3 is given with its conserved first and last residue. D genes are given only for firm matches. Only part of the rows carry a size: once, few, many, or a class if the clone is expanded.

V	D	size	J	CDR3
TRBV28	TRBD1	NA	TRBJ2-5	CASRRQGAGETQYF
TRBV12-3/TRBV12-4	NA	NA	TRBJ2-1	CASTWRESSYNEQFF
TRBV28	NA	NA	TRBJ2-7	CASTTGHPSSYEQYF
TRBV6-5	TRBD2	NA	TRBJ2-2	CASSYSGAWTGELFF
TRBV12-3/TRBV12-4	NA	few	TRBJ2-7	CASTHYSSSYEQYF
TRBV4-1	NA	NA	TRBJ1-1	CASSQVAGMDTEAFF
TRBV5-1	TRBD2	NA	TRBJ2-3	CASSQGTITPQDTQYF
TRBV20-1	TRBD2	few	TRBJ2-1	CSATGTSGPYNEQFF
TRBV27	NA	NA	TRBJ2-5	CASSFSRGWGETQYF
TRBV15	NA	few	TRBJ1-1	CATSRAPDSGTEAFF
TRBV6-1	NA	NA	TRBJ1-5	CASKGTSLVSPQHF
TRBV7-9	NA	few	TRBJ2-7	CASSLPAPTYEQYF
TRBV27	NA	NA	TRBJ2-2	CASSLDTGRGGELFF
TRBV7-9	NA	NA	TRBJ1-1	CASSFRDKGTEAFF
TRBV7-2	NA	NA	TRBJ1-2	CASRYSAGSYGYTF
TRBV3-1	TRBD1	few	TRBJ2-2	CASSHTGVGYTGELFF
TRBV27	NA	NA	TRBJ2-2	CASSPGLGTGELFF
TRBV4-1	TRBD2	NA	TRBJ2-7	CASSQGASGGYEQYF
TRBV29-1	NA	NA	TRBJ2-7	CSVVQGSYEQYF
TRBV4-3	NA	NA	TRBJ2-3	CASSQDSPTMGTDTQYF
TRBV12-3/TRBV12-4	NA	few	TRBJ2-1	CASSLGGGWNEQFF
TRBV2	NA	NA	TRBJ2-7	CASRAPGAWDEQYF
TRBV12-3/TRBV12-4	TRBD1	NA	TRBJ1-1	CASSTGSETGVMNTEAFF
TRBV5-1	NA	NA	TRBJ2-5	CASSLVTDAGAQYF
TRBV20-1	NA	NA	TRBJ2-2	CSARDWAGELFF
TRBV5-1	TRBD1	few	TRBJ2-7	CASSFPGQAYEQYF
TRBV12-3/TRBV12-4	TRBD1	many	TRBJ1-6	CASSRDRGLPLHF
TRBV4-3	NA	few	TRBJ1-2	CASSQERGTPSYGYTF
TRBV12-3/TRBV12-4	TRBD2	many	TRBJ2-1	CASSLPSGSHLNEQFF
TRBV4-1	NA	NA	TRBJ2-1	CASSQESSPLGEYNEQFF
TRBV20-1	NA	few	TRBJ2-3	CSARAGDRADTDTQYF
TRBV19	TRBD1	few	TRBJ1-1	CASSSYGTGNSEAFF
TRBV10-3	NA	NA	TRBJ2-1	CAILPDREGYNEQFF
TRBV18	TRBD1	NA	TRBJ2-1	CASSPDRGFPYNEQFF
TRBV20-1	NA	NA	TRBJ1-4	CSARDLRGVVEKLFF
TRBV4-2	TRBD2	once	TRBJ2-7	CASSPGRGLAGTYEQYF
TRBV12-3/TRBV12-4	NA	NA	TRBJ1-1	CASSPRGPGEAFF
TRBV9	NA	NA	TRBJ1-5	CASSAGPGQGQPQHF
TRBV12-3/TRBV12-4	NA	many	TRBJ2-5	CASQGFQETQYF
TRBV9	NA	NA	TRBJ2-7	CASSLRRAYEQYF
TRBV11-2	TRBD1	NA	TRBJ2-7	CASSRDRGQYEQYF
TRBV3-1	TRBD1	NA	TRBJ2-1	CASSQVGTGGLYNEQFF
TRBV20-1	NA	NA	TRBJ2-3	CSARQPRRSTDTQYF
TRBV11-2	NA	NA	TRBJ1-6	CASSLRQGPSSYNSPLHF
TRBV2	NA	few	TRBJ1-2	CASSDPGVTDGYTF
TRBV9	TRBD2	few	TRBJ2-3	CASSVLAGLMDTQYF
TRBV20-1	TRBD1	NA	TRBJ1-5	CSAERQGDQPQHF
TRBV7-8	NA	few	TRBJ2-1	CASSPDLNNEQFF
TRBV7-6	NA	NA	TRBJ1-1	CASSLSGVGGTEAFF
TRBV27	NA	NA	TRBJ2-7	CASSNQVQGGYEQYF
TRBV7-9	NA	NA	TRBJ2-5	CASSLWGIGSKETQYF
TRBV4-1	TRBD1	NA	TRBJ1-6	CASSQEIAGGSPLHF
TRBV20-1	TRBD1	few	TRBJ1-2	CSIEDRGNYGYTF
TRBV6-1	NA	once	TRBJ2-3	CASNWGDSTDTQYF
TRBV24-1	NA	few	TRBJ2-1	CATSLDSWGEQFF